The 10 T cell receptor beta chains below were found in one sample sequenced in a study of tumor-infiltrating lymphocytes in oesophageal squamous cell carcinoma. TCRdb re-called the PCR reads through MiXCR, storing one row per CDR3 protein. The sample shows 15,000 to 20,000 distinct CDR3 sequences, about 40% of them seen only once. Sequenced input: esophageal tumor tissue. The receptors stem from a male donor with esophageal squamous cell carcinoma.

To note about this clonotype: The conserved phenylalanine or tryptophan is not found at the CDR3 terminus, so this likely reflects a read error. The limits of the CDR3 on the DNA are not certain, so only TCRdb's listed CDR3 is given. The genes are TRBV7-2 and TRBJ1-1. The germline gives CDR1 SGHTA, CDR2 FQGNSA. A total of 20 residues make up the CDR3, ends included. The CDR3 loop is CASSSGGREGSPTTSSTSGQ.

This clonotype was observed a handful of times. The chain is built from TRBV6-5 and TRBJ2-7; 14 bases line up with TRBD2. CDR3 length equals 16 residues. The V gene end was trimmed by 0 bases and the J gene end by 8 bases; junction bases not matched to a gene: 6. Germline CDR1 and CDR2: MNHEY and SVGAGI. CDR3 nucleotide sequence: TGTGCCAGCAGTTACTCGACTAGCGGGAGGGCCAGAAAGCAGTACTTC. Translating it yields CASSYSTSGRARKQYF.

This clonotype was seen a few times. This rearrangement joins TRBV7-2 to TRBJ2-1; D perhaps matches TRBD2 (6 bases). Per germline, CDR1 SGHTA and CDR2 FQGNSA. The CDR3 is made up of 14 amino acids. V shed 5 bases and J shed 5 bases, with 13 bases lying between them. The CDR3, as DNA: TGTGCCAGCAGCCCCCCGACTAGGAACAATGAGCAGTTCTTC. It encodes CASSPPTRNNEQFF.

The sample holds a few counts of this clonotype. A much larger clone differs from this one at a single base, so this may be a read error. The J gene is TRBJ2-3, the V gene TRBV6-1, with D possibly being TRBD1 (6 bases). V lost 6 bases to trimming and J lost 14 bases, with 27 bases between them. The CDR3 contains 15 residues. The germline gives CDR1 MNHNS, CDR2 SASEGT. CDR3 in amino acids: CASSLTGPNTGELYF. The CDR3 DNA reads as TGTGCCAGCAGCCTGACAGGACCGAACACCGGGGAGCTGTATTTT.

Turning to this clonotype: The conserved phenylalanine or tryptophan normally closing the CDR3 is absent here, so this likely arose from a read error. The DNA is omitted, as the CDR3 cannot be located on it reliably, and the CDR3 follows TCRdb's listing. The CDR3 sequence is CASSEPGPHYEQYFGA. V is TRBV10-2 and J is TRBJ2-6; the D call in the table, TRBD1, was not verified against the DNA. CDR1 WSHSY and CDR2 SAAADI come from the germline V gene. The CDR3 is 16 amino acids in total, end residues counted.

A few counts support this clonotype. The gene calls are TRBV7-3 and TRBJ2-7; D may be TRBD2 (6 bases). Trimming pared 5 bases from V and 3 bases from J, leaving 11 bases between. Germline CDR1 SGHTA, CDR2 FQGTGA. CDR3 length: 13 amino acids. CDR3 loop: CASSRLGGYEQYF. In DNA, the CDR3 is TGTGCCAGCAGCCGACTGGGGGGCTACGAGCAGTACTTC.

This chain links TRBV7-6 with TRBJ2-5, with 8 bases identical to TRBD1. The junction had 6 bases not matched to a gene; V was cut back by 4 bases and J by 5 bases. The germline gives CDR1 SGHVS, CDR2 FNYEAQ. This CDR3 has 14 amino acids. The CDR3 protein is CASSSGTGEETQYF. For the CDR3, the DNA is TGTGCCAGCAGCTCCGGGACAGGAGAGGAGACCCAGTACTTC.

The DNA of the CDR3 is TGTGCCACCAGTGCCAGGGAGGTTTACAATGAGCAGTTCTTC. It codes for CATSAREVYNEQFF. The chain links TRBV24-1 to TRBJ2-5; tentative D call: TRBD2 (6 bases). The J call may be wrong; the DNA end is better matched by TRBJ2-1. The CDR3 contains 14 residues. The germline V gene encodes CDR1 KGHDR and CDR2 SFDVKD.

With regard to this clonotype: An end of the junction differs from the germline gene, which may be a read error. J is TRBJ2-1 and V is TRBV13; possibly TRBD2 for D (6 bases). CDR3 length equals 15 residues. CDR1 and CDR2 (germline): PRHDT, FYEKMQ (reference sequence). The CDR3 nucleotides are TGCGCCAGCAGCCAGATTAGCGGAACCTACAATGAGCAGTTCTTC. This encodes CASSQISGTYNEQFF.

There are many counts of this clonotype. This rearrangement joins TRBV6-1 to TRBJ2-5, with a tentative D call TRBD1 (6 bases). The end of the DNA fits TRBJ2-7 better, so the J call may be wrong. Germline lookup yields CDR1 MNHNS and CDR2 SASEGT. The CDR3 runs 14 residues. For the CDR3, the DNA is TGTGCCAGCAATAACGGACAGAGCGAGTACGAGCAGTACTTC. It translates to CASNNGQSEYEQYF.